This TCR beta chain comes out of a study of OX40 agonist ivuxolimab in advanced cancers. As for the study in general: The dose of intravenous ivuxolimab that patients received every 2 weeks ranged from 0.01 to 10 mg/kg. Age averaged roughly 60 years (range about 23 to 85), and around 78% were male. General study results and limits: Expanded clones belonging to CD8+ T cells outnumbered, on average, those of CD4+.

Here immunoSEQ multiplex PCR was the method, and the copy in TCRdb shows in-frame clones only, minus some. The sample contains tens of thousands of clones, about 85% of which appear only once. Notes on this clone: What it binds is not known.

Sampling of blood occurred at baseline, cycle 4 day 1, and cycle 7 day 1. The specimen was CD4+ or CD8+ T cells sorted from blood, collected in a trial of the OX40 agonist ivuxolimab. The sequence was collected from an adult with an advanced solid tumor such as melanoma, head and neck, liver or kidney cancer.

The CDR3 is CSVPPSAGGLYNEQFF. The CDR3 DNA is TGCAGCGTCCCCCCTTCTGCAGGGGGACTCTACAATGAGCAGTTCTTC. The chain couples TRBV29-1 to TRBJ2-1, with D perhaps TRBD1 (7 bases). This CDR3 spans 16 amino acids. Germline V gene sequence: CDR1 SQVTM, CDR2 ANQGSEA. V was pared by 6 bases and J by 3 bases, with 21 bases between.